This T cell receptor beta chain was identified during a study of T cell repertoires in cytomegalovirus infection. TCRdb itself ran the reads through MiXCR, one entry per CDR3 protein. The data contain over 300,000 distinct CDR3 sequences, 9.5% of them singletons. CDR1 DFQATT and CDR2 SNEGSKA come from the germline V gene (reference sequence). V dropped 0 bases and J dropped 0 bases, with 11 bases sitting between them. This CDR3 has 16 residues. The sample holds many counts of this clonotype. Sequencing was performed on PBMCs. The chain carries TRBV20-1 and TRBJ1-4; D gene ambiguous. This clonotype originated in a human donor in good health (CMV status not recorded). Some clones in this sample may be carry-over from other donors' samples. Here the CDR3 reads CSARDHRVATNEKLFF. The CDR3 DNA reads as TGCAGTGCTAGAGATCATCGAGTTGCAACTAATGAAAAACTGTTTTTT.